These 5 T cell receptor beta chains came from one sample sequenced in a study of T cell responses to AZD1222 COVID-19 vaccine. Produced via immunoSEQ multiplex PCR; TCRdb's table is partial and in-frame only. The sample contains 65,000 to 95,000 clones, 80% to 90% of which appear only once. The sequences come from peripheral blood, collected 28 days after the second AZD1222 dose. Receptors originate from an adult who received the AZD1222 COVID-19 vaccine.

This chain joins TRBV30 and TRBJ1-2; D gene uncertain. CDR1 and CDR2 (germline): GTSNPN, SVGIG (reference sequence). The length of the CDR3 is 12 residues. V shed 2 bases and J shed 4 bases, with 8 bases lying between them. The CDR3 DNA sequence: TGTGCCTGGAGTTCCGCGGGCTATGGCTACACCTTC. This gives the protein CAWSSAGYGYTF.

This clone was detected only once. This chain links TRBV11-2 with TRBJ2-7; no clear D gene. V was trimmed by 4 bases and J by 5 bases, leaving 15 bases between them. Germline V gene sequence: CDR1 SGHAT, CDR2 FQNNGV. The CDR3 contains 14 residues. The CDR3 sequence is CASSYTGVLDEQYF. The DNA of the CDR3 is TGTGCCAGCAGCTACACTGGCGTTTTGGACGAGCAGTACTTC.

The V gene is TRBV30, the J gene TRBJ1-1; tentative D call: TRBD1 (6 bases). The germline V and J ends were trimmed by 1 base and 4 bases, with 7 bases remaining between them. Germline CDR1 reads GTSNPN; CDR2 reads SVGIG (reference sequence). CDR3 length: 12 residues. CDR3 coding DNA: TGTGCCTGGAGTGCAGGGGTCACTGAAGCTTTCTTT. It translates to CAWSAGVTEAFF.

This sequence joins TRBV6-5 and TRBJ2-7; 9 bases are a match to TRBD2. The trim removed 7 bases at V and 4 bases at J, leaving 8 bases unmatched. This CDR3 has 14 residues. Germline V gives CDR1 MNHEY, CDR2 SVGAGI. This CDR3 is CASKSGGPTYEQYF. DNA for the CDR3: TGTGCCAGCAAAAGCGGGGGGCCGACTTACGAGCAGTACTTC.

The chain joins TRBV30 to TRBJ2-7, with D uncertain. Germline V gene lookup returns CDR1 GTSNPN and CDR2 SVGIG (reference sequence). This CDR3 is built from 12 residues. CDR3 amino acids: CAGGGVSYEQYF. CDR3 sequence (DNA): TGTGCTGGCGGCGGAGTCTCCTACGAGCAGTACTTC.